These 27 T cell receptor beta chains were sequenced from one sample in a study of blood T cell repertoires in COVID-19. The table came from immunoSEQ multiplex PCR; TCRdb's copy has only in-frame clones and leaves some out. The sample holds over 120,000 clones, roughly 89% seen once. The sample taken for sequencing was peripheral blood. These receptors were collected from a human donor in a cohort sampled during active COVID-19.

The chain combines TRBV15 with TRBJ2-7; the match to TRBD1 covers 7 bases. V dropped 0 bases and J dropped 3; count of bases not matched to a gene: 2. The germline V gene encodes CDR1 LNHNV and CDR2 YYDKDF (reference sequence). The CDR3 sequence is 14 residues long. CDR3 amino acids: CATSREAGGYEQYF. CDR3 in DNA: TGTGCCACCAGCAGAGAGGCAGGGGGCTACGAGCAGTACTTC.

The genes are TRBV9 and TRBJ2-6; D is ambiguous. This CDR3 is 14 amino acids long. Per the germline V gene, CDR1 is SGDLS and CDR2 is YYNGEE. Trimming shortened V by 2 bases and J by 1 base, and 4 bases separated the two germline ends. CDR3 residues: CASSVTSGANVLTF. The CDR3 DNA reads as TGTGCCAGCAGCGTTACATCTGGGGCCAACGTCCTGACTTTC.

This rearrangement joins TRBV19 to TRBJ2-1; tentative D call: TRBD1 (6 bases). V gave up 10 bases and J gave up 3 bases, with 16 bases separating them. This CDR3 comprises 14 residues. Germline CDR1 reads LNHDA; CDR2 reads SQIVND (reference sequence). Here the CDR3 reads CATETGTHYNEQFF. The DNA of the CDR3 is TGTGCCACTGAGACCGGGACACACTACAATGAGCAGTTCTTC.

The V call is TRBV5-1, the J call TRBJ2-5, with 9 bases identical to TRBD1. The germline V gene encodes CDR1 SGHRS and CDR2 YFSETQ. The V and J ends lost 4 bases and 4 bases, in that order; junction bases with no gene match: 23. The CDR3 runs to 20 residues. CDR3 in DNA: TGCGCCAGCAGCCAACATCCCCAACTTGAGACAGGGGGAGGGTCAGAGACCCAGTACTTC. Translating it yields CASSQHPQLETGGGSETQYF.

The V call is TRBV6-4, the J call TRBJ1-6, with D possibly matching TRBD1 (5 bases). This CDR3 is built from 14 residues. V shed 0 bases and J shed 9 bases, with 9 bases lying between them. The germline CDR1 and CDR2 sequences are MRHNA and SNTAGT. This CDR3 reads CASSDSGDGSPLHF. The CDR3 region has the DNA TGTGCCAGCAGTGACTCAGGGGATGGTTCACCCCTCCACTTT.

The chain is built from TRBV2 and TRBJ2-5; tentative D call: TRBD2 (6 bases). Germline CDR1 is SNHLY and CDR2 is FYNNEI. This CDR3 region has 15 residues. V was clipped by 4 bases and J by 0 bases, with 12 bases between them. As DNA, the CDR3 is TGTGCCAGCAGTGGTCGGGGGAGAAACCAAGAGACCCAGTACTTC. Translation: CASSGRGRNQETQYF.

The V call is TRBV27, the J call TRBJ2-2, with 8 bases identical to TRBD2. V was clipped by 2 bases and J by 4 bases; unmatched bases: 15. This CDR3 is 19 amino acids long. The germline CDR1 and CDR2 sequences are MNHEY and SMNVEV (reference sequence). CDR3 amino acids: CASSLNSRVGRGATGELFF. In nucleotides, the CDR3 is TGTGCCAGCAGTTTAAACAGTCGGGTGGGGCGGGGGGCCACCGGGGAGCTGTTTTTT.

The chain links TRBV4-1 to TRBJ2-2, with D hard to call. From germline, CDR1 is MGHRA and CDR2 YSYEKL. With 2 bases removed from V and 0 bases from J, the gap between germline ends came to 10 bases. The CDR3 runs 16 residues. The CDR3 reads CASSQPPRTNTGELFF. In nucleotides, the CDR3 is TGCGCCAGCAGCCAACCGCCGCGAACGAACACCGGGGAGCTGTTTTTT.

The rearrangement uses TRBV11-1 and TRBJ2-7, with 12 bases that match TRBD2. Germline trimming cut 5 bases from V and 2 bases from J; bases unmatched to any gene: 4. The CDR3 sequence is 15 residues long. From germline, CDR1 is SGHAT and CDR2 FQDESV (reference sequence). Here the CDR3 DNA reads TGTGCCAGCAGCGCACTAGCGGGGGGTCCCTACGAGCAGTACTTC. Translating it yields CASSALAGGPYEQYF.

This chain uses TRBV11-1 with TRBJ1-1, with 9 bases identical to TRBD1. After removal of 5 bases from V and 11 bases from J, the junction contained 6 bases not matched to a gene. CDR1 and CDR2 (germline): SGHAT, FQDESV (reference sequence). This CDR3 is 12 amino acids long. The CDR3 nucleotides are TGTGCCAGCAGCCCCAACAGGGGGCTGGCTTTCTTT. It codes for CASSPNRGLAFF.

The gene calls are TRBV12-3 or TRBV12-4 and TRBJ1-1; the D is unclear. Trimming took off 7 bases at V and 6 bases at J, with 15 bases between the two ends. CDR3 length: 13 amino acids. The CDR3 loop is CASTLGGVSEAFF. The CDR3 coding sequence is TGTGCCAGCACCCTGGGCGGGGTTTCTGAAGCTTTCTTT.

This chain connects TRBV30 to TRBJ2-1; TRBD2 agrees at 7 bases. In germline, CDR1 is GTSNPN, CDR2 SVGIG (reference sequence). The CDR3 length is 13 residues. Trimming took 4 bases from V and 9 from J; bases not matched to a gene: 9. The DNA for the CDR3 is TGTGCCTGGATACCCGCGGGGGTAGGTGAGCAGTTCTTC. This translates into CAWIPAGVGEQFF.

This sequence joins TRBV29-1 and TRBJ1-1; tentative D call: TRBD1 (6 bases). There are 12 residues in the CDR3. V was clipped by 6 bases and J by 11 bases, with 19 bases between them. Germline V gene lookup returns CDR1 SQVTM and CDR2 ANQGSEA. The CDR3: CSVPGGAPGAFF. CDR3 DNA: TGCAGCGTCCCTGGGGGGGCCCCGGGCGCTTTCTTT.

Written as DNA, the CDR3 is TGTGCCAGCAGCCAAGGTCTGATAGCGGGGGTTCGTGGTGAGACCCAGTACTTC. Its translation: CASSQGLIAGVRGETQYF. This chain connects TRBV3-1 (or the pseudogene TRBV3-2) to TRBJ2-5, with 9 bases lining up with TRBD2. The V segment lost 1 base and the J segment 5 bases; nucleotides outside the gene matches: 14. The CDR3 runs to 18 residues. CDR1 is LGHDT and CDR2 is YNNKEL in the germline V gene (reference sequence).

CDR3 nucleotide sequence: TGTGCCAGCAGCGGGAGCTCCTATAATTCACCCCTCCACTTT. Its protein product is CASSGSSYNSPLHF. This chain connects TRBV9 to TRBJ1-6, with D unresolved. Germline V gives CDR1 SGDLS, CDR2 YYNGEE. The CDR3 is 14 residues long. V shed 3 bases and J shed 0 bases, with 4 bases lying between them. The complete variable domain, with remaining parts taken from reference TRBV9 and TRBJ1-6, reads DSGVTQTPKHLITATGQRVTLRCSPRSGDLSVYWYQQSLDQGLQFLIQYYNGEERAKGNILERFSAQQFPDLHSELNLSSLELGDSALYFCASSGSSYNSPLHFGNGTRLTVT.

V gene TRBV5-1 combines with J gene TRBJ1-1, with 7 positions matching TRBD1. Trimming took 4 bases from V and 0 from J; bases not matched to a gene: 3. Germline V CDR1 and CDR2: SGHRS, YFSETQ. This CDR3 contains 14 residues. CDR3 nucleotides: TGCGCCAGCAGCGGGGGACAGCTGAACACTGAAGCTTTCTTT. Translated, it gives CASSGGQLNTEAFF.

J is TRBJ1-1 and V is TRBV7-9; D is unclear. There are 11 residues in the CDR3. Trimming pared 3 bases from V and 6 bases from J, leaving 5 bases between. Germline V CDR1 and CDR2: SEHNR, FQNEAQ (reference sequence). CDR3 DNA sequence: TGTGCCAGCAGCTTCCCGGCTGAAGCTTTCTTT. Residues: CASSFPAEAFF.

CDR3 region: CASSQRTSGAQETQYF. CDR3 nucleotide sequence: TGTGCCAGCAGCCAACGGACTAGCGGGGCTCAAGAGACCCAGTACTTC. J is TRBJ2-5 and V is TRBV3-1 (or the pseudogene TRBV3-2), with 12 bases fitting TRBD2. Germline CDR1 is LGHDT and CDR2 is YNNKEL (reference sequence). CDR3 length: 16 amino acids. Trimming cost V 2 bases and J 2 bases; bases outside gene matches: 3.

The rearrangement uses TRBV29-1 and TRBJ1-5, with D unclear. This CDR3 is 12 amino acids long. V lost 5 bases to trimming and J lost 0 bases, with 5 bases between them. Per germline, CDR1 SQVTM and CDR2 ANQGSEA. CDR3 in amino acids: CSVSHSNQPQHF. Here the CDR3 DNA reads TGCAGCGTTAGCCATAGCAATCAGCCCCAGCATTTT. The full variable domain, its missing parts supplied by reference TRBV29-1 and TRBJ1-5, is SAVISQKPSRDICQRGTSLTIQCQVDSQVTMMFWYRQQPGQSLTLIATANQGSEATYESGFVIDKFPISRPNLTFSTLTVSNMSPEDSSIYLCSVSHSNQPQHFGDGTRLSIL.

The gene calls are TRBV5-5 and TRBJ1-2, with a weak D call TRBD1 (6 bases). Germline CDR1 reads SGHKS; CDR2 reads YYEKEE (reference sequence). The CDR3 runs 17 residues. V shed 0 bases and J shed 4 bases, with 19 bases lying between them. CDR3 residues: CASSLASAGAVVYGYTF. CDR3 nucleotides: TGTGCCAGCAGCTTGGCATCCGCGGGGGCGGTGGTCTATGGCTACACCTTC.

Turning to this clone: Germline and junction disagree at one end, which may indicate a read error. The V call is TRBV7-7, the J call TRBJ2-5; 9 nucleotides agree with TRBD2. CDR3 length: 14 amino acids. Germline assignment: CDR1 SSHAT and CDR2 FNYEAQ (reference sequence). DNA of the CDR3: TGTGCTAGCAGCTTAGGGGGACTAGCCGGTCCCCAGTACTTC. It codes for CASSLGGLAGPQYF.

V is TRBV7-9 and J is TRBJ2-7; D is possibly TRBD1 (6 bases). The germline CDR1 and CDR2 sequences are SEHNR and FQNEAQ (reference sequence). V lost 1 base, J lost 2 bases, and 9 bases lay in between. This CDR3 is 14 amino acids long. CDR3 amino acids: CASSLGTAPYEQYF. Written as DNA, the CDR3 is TGTGCCAGCAGCTTAGGGACAGCTCCCTACGAGCAGTACTTC.

The chain has TRBV11-3 and TRBJ2-2, with 7 nucleotides matching TRBD2. CDR3 size: 17 residues. V dropped 6 bases and J dropped 7; count of bases not matched to a gene: 17. From germline, CDR1 is SGHNT and CDR2 YENEEA. CDR3 loop: CASSYGSAGRTSGELFF. The CDR3 region has the DNA TGTGCCAGCAGTTACGGGTCAGCGGGGCGCACAAGCGGGGAGCTGTTTTTT.

Points on this clone: Other DNA variants within this sample encode the same CDR3. The chain uses TRBV12-3 or TRBV12-4 and TRBJ2-7; D is possibly TRBD1 (6 bases). This CDR3 comprises 13 residues. Deletions cut 5 bases from V and 1 base from J, with 9 bases between. DNA for the CDR3: TGTGCCAGCAGTCCTACAGGGTCCTACGAGCAGTACTTC. Its translation: CASSPTGSYEQYF.

This chain links TRBV7-2 with TRBJ2-7, with D hard to call. V was pared by 4 bases and J by 7 bases, with 14 bases between. Germline loops: CDR1 SGHTA, CDR2 FQGNSA. The CDR3 loop spans 13 amino acids. The CDR3 nucleotides read TGTGCCAGCAGCTCAGAGTCATCGCGGGAGCAGTACTTC. Amino acids: CASSSESSREQYF.

V gene TRBV15 combines with J gene TRBJ2-5; 11 bases agree with TRBD2. The CDR3 is 15 amino acids. The V gene's germline CDR1 is LNHNV and CDR2 YYDKDF (reference sequence). V was pared by 5 bases and J by 4 bases, with 6 bases of the junction left unmatched. In DNA, the CDR3 is TGTGCCACCAGCGCACTAGCGGGGGTTGGAGAGACCCAGTACTTC. It is translated as CATSALAGVGETQYF.

The V call is TRBV10-3, the J call TRBJ2-5; 10 nucleotides line up with TRBD1. Germline CDR1 is ENHRY and CDR2 is SYGVKD. V lost 6 bases and J lost 0; bases outside the gene matches: 4. The CDR3 totals 15 residues. This CDR3 is CAISPGQGYQETQYF. CDR3 nucleotide sequence: TGTGCCATCAGCCCGGGACAGGGGTACCAAGAGACCCAGTACTTC.